This T cell receptor beta chain came from a study of identical twins. This clonotype has just a few counts. TCRdb called the 5' RACE reads again in MiXCR, with one record for every CDR3 protein. The profile covers 700,000 or so distinct CDR3 sequences, with 21% appearing a single time and about 4.5% taken by the ten largest. The same data also went into a second study, on T cells expressing NK-cell markers. As reported in that work: Source material for TCR beta repertoires consisted of sorted CD3+CD56+NKG2C+, CD3+CD56+NKG2C- and CD3+CD56-NKG2C+ T cells. In roughly six donors, dominant CD3+CD56+NKG2C+ clonotypes ranked among the top 10 CD8+ clonotypes.

The sample consisted of PBMCs. The sequence came from a woman aged 18-30 years in good health.

CDR3 in amino acids: CASSLGPTQPQHF. In DNA, the CDR3 is TGTGCCAGCAGTCTGGGACCGACACAGCCCCAGCATTTT. The chain combines TRBV12-3 or TRBV12-4 with TRBJ1-5, with D tentatively TRBD1 (5 bases). This CDR3 comprises 13 residues. V lost 5 bases to trimming and J lost 7 bases, with 12 bases between them.